This entry is about one T cell receptor beta chain. Its specificity is unknown. The sample belongs to a study of response to subunit inactivated influenza vaccine. Regarding the study as a whole: That few new T cells are recruited by each seasonal influenza vaccination was the authors' suggestion.

TCRdb independently ran MiXCR on the RT-PCR reads; one entry per CDR3 protein. The sample holds hundreds of thousands of distinct CDR3 sequences; approximately 15% are singletons and the top ten take 6.5% to 8.5%. Germline CDR1 and CDR2: MDHEN and SYDVKM. Trimming took 4 bases from V and 1 from J, leaving 17 bases between them. The CDR3 has 17 residues. The V call is TRBV28, the J call TRBJ1-3, with unresolved D. The origin of this receptor is a man between 50 and 59 years old who received an inactivated influenza vaccine. Sample: PBMCs from blood, taken around 15 days before vaccination. CDR3 residues: CASSSTTARESGNTIYF. CDR3 bases: TGTGCCAGCAGTTCAACCACCGCCCGGGAATCTGGAAACACCATATATTTT. The full variable domain, completed using reference TRBV28 and TRBJ1-3, is DVKVTQSSRYLVKRTGEKVFLECVQDMDHENMFWYRQDPGLGLRLIYFSYDVKMKEKGDIPEGYSVSREKKERFSLILESASTNQTSMYLCASSSTTARESGNTIYFGEGSWLTVV.